Presented here are 9 T cell receptor beta chains from one specimen sequenced in a study of blood T cell repertoires in COVID-19. Sequencing used immunoSEQ multiplex PCR; TCRdb keeps in-frame clones, though not all of them. The repertoire holds hundreds of thousands of clones, with around nine tenths as singletons. The sample comprised PBMCs or T cells enriched from blood (not recorded which). The receptor set was obtained from a woman between 45 and 65 years old who had recovered from COVID-19.

This sequence joins TRBV2 and TRBJ1-1; the D is unclear. CDR1 SNHLY and CDR2 FYNNEI come from the germline V gene. The CDR3 length is 13 residues. V dropped 6 bases and J dropped 0 bases, with 8 bases sitting between them. This CDR3 is CASSSTMNTEAFF. CDR3 DNA: TGTGCCAGCAGCAGTACGATGAACACTGAAGCTTTCTTT.

The gene calls are TRBV27 and TRBJ2-7; 14 bases align to TRBD2. The length of the CDR3 is 16 residues. The V gene's germline CDR1 is MNHEY and CDR2 SMNVEV (reference sequence). The V gene end was trimmed by 5 bases and the J gene end by 3 bases; junction bases not matched to a gene: 6. Written as DNA, the CDR3 is TGTGCCAGCAGTCTAAAAGGACTAGCGGGAGGCTACGAGCAGTACTTC. It encodes CASSLKGLAGGYEQYF.

V is TRBV28 and J is TRBJ2-1; TRBD2 aligns across 8 bases. The CDR3 length is 13 residues. Germline CDR1 MDHEN, CDR2 SYDVKM. The V and J ends lost 8 bases and 5 bases, in that order; junction bases with no gene match: 5. The CDR3 nucleotides are TGTGCCAGCCTCAGCGGGGGAAACAATGAGCAGTTCTTC. This gives the protein CASLSGGNNEQFF.

This sequence joins TRBV3-1 (or the pseudogene TRBV3-2) and TRBJ2-3; no clear D. The CDR3 covers 15 residues. Germline CDR1 LGHDT, CDR2 YNNKEL (reference sequence). With 2 bases removed from V and 2 bases from J, the gap between germline ends came to 11 bases. Here the CDR3 DNA reads TGTGCCAGCAGCCAAACATTTAGCTCCACAGATACGCAGTATTTT. As protein: CASSQTFSSTDTQYF.

The chain couples TRBV5-1 to TRBJ2-1; D ambiguous. V was cut by 0 bases and J by 12 bases, with 16 bases left in between. The CDR3 consists of 14 residues. In germline, CDR1 is SGHRS, CDR2 YFSETQ. The CDR3 protein is CASSLDSNFPAQFF. In DNA form, the CDR3 reads TGCGCCAGCAGCTTGGATAGTAACTTCCCCGCGCAGTTCTTC.

V usage is TRBV7-3 and J usage is TRBJ2-5; D remains unclear. CDR3 size: 13 residues. Trimming removed 5 bases at V and 1 base at J, with 8 bases between. Germline V gives CDR1 SGHTA, CDR2 FQGTGA. CDR3 coding DNA: TGTGCCAGCAGCCCCAATCCCCAAGAGACCCAGTACTTC. Translation: CASSPNPQETQYF.

The rearrangement joins TRBV5-1 to TRBJ2-1, with 11 bases identical to TRBD2. The CDR3 runs 15 residues. Per the germline V gene, CDR1 is SGHRS and CDR2 is YFSETQ. With V trimmed by 4 bases and J by 3 bases, 3 bases remained unmatched. The CDR3 bases are TGCGCCAGCAGCACGACTAGCGGGAACTACAATGAGCAGTTCTTC. Residues: CASSTTSGNYNEQFF.

The chain couples TRBV30 to TRBJ1-5; 7 bases agree with TRBD1. The germline V gene has CDR1 GTSNPN and CDR2 SVGIG (reference sequence). The length of the CDR3 is 14 residues. V was pared by 5 bases and J by 4 bases, with 8 bases of the junction left unmatched. In DNA, the CDR3 is TGTGCCTGGTCTGGAGGGGACAGAAATCAGCCCCAGCATTTT. Protein product: CAWSGGDRNQPQHF.

This chain links TRBV27 with TRBJ2-2, with TRBD1 as a possible D gene (5 bases). Trimming took off 7 bases at V and 7 bases at J, with 19 bases between the two ends. Germline V gene data show CDR1 as MNHEY and CDR2 as SMNVEV (reference sequence). This CDR3 has 15 residues. The CDR3 region is CASTPWAGMIGELFF. The CDR3 DNA sequence: TGTGCCAGCACTCCGTGGGCAGGGATGATCGGGGAGCTGTTTTTT.